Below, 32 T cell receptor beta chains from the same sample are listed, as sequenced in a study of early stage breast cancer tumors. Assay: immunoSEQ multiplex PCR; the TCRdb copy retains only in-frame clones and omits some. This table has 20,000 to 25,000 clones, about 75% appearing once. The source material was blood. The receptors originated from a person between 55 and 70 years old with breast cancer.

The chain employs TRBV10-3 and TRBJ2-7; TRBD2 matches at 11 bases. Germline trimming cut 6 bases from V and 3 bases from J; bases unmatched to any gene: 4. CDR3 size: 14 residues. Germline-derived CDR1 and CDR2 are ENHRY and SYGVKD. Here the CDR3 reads CAISGTSGLYEQYF. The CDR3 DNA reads TGTGCCATCAGCGGGACTAGCGGTCTCTACGAGCAGTACTTC.

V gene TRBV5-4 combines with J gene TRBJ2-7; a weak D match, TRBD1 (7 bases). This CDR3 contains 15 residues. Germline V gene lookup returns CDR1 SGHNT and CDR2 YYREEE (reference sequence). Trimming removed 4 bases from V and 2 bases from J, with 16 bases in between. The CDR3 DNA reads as TGTGCCAGCAGCCCGAGGACAGGAGGGGCCTACGAGCAGTACTTC. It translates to CASSPRTGGAYEQYF.

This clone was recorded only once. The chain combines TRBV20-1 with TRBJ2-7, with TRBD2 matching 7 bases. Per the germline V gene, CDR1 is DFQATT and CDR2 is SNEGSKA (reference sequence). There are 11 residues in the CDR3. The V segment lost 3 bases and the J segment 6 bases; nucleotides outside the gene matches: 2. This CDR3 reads CSASRLAEQYF. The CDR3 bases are TGCAGTGCTAGTAGACTAGCCGAGCAGTACTTC.

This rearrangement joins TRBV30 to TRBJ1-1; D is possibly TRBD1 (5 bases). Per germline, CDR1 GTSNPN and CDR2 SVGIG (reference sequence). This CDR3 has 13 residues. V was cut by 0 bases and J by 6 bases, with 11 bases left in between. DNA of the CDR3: TGTGCCTGGAGTGTAGCGGGGGGGGCTGAAGCTTTCTTT. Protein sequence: CAWSVAGGAEAFF.

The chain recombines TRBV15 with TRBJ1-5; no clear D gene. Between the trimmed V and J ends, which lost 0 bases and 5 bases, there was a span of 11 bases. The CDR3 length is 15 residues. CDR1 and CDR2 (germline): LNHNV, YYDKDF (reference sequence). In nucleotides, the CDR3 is TGTGCCACCAGCAGAGATCGTGGTACCTATCAGCCCCAGCATTTT. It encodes CATSRDRGTYQPQHF.

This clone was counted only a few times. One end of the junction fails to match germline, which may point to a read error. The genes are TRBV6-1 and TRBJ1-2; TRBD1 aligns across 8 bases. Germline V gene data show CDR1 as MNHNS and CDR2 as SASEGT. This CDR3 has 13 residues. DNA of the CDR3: TGTGCCAGCAGTGAAGAGGGATGGACAGGGAGGCCCTTC. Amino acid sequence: CASSEEGWTGRPF.

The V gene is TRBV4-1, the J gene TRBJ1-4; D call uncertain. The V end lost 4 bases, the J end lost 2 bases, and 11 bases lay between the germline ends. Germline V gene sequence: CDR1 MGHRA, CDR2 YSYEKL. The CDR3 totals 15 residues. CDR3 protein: CASSLEMGTNEKLFF. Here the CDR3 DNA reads TGCGCCAGCAGCCTCGAAATGGGGACTAATGAAAAACTGTTTTTT.

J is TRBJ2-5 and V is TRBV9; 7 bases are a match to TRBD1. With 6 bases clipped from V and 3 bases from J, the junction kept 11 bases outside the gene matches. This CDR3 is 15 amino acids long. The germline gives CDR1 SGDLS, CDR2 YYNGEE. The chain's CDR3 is CASTRRGGEKETQYF. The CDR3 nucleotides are TGTGCCAGCACCCGAAGAGGGGGCGAAAAAGAGACCCAGTACTTC. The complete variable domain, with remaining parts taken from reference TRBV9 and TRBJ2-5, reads DSGVTQTPKHLITATGQRVTLRCSPRSGDLSVYWYQQSLDQGLQFLIQYYNGEERAKGNILERFSAQQFPDLHSELNLSSLELGDSALYFCASTRRGGEKETQYFGPGTRLLVL.

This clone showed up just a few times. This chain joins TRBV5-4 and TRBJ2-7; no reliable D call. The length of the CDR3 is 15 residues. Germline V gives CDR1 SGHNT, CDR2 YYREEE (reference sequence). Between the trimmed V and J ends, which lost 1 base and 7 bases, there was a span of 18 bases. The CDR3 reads CASSLFRDRLLEQYF. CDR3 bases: TGTGCCAGCAGCTTGTTTAGGGATAGGTTACTGGAGCAGTACTTC.

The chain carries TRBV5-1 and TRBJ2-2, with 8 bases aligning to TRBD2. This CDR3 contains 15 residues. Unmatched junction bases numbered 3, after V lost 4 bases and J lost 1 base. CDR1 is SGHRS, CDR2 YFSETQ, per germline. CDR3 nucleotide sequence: TGCGCCAGCAGCCTCGCGGGGGGGAACACCGGGGAGCTGTTTTTT. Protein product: CASSLAGGNTGELFF.

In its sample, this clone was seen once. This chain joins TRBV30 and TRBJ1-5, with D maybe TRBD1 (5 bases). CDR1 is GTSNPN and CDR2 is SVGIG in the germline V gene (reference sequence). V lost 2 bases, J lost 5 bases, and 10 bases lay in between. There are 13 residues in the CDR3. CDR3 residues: CAWSLTGDQPQHF. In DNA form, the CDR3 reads TGTGCCTGGAGTTTAACGGGGGATCAGCCCCAGCATTTT.

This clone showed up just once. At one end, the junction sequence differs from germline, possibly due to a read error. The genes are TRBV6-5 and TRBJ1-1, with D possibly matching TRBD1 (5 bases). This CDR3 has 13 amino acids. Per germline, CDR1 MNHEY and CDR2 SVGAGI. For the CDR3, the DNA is TGTGCCATCAGTGGGGGGGTTCGGACTGAAGCTTTCTTT. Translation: CAISGGVRTEAFF.

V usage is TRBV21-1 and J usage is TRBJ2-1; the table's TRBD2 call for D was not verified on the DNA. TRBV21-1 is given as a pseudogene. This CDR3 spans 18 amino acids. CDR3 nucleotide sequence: TGTGCCAGCAGCTCCCGGTGCGCGGGGGCCCAAGCCTACAATGAGCAGTTCTTC. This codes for CASSSRCAGAQAYNEQFF.

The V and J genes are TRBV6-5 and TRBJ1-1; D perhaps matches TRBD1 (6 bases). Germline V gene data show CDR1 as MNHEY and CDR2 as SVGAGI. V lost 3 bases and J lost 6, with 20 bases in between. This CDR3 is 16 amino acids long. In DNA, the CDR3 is TGTGCCAGCAGTTATTGGGACAAGTATAGGCTGTCTGAAGCTTTCTTT. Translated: CASSYWDKYRLSEAFF.

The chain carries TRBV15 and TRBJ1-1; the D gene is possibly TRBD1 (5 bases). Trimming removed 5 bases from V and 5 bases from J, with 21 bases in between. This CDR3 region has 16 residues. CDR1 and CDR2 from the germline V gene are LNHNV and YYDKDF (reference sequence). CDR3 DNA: TGTGCCACCAGCCCCAGCGGCGCAGGGCCGAGGACTGAAGCTTTCTTT. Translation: CATSPSGAGPRTEAFF.

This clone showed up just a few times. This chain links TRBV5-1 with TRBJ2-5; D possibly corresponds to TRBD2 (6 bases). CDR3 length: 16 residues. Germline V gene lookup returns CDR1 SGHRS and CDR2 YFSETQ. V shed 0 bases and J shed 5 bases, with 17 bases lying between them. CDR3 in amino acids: CASSLGATSLRETQYF. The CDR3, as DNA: TGCGCCAGCAGCTTGGGCGCAACTAGCTTGAGGGAGACCCAGTACTTC.

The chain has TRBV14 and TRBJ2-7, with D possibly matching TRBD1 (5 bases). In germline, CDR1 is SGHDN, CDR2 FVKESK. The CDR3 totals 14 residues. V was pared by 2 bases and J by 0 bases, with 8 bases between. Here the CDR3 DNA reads TGTGCCAGCAGCCAATTCCAGGGCTCCTACGAGCAGTACTTC. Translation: CASSQFQGSYEQYF.

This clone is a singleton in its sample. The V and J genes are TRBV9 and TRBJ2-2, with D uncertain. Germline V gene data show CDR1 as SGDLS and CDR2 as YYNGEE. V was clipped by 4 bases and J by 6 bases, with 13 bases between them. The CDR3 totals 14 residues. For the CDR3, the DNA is TGTGCCAGCAGCCCTGACGCACTGGCCGGGGAGCTGTTTTTT. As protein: CASSPDALAGELFF. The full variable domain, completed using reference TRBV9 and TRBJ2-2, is DSGVTQTPKHLITATGQRVTLRCSPRSGDLSVYWYQQSLDQGLQFLIQYYNGEERAKGNILERFSAQQFPDLHSELNLSSLELGDSALYFCASSPDALAGELFFGEGSRLTVL.

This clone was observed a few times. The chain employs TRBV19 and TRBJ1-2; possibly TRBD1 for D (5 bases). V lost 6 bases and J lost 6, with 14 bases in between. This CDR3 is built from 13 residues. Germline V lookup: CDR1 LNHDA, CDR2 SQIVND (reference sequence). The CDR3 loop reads CASRGLTPHGYTF. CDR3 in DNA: TGTGCCAGTAGGGGGCTTACCCCTCATGGCTACACCTTC.

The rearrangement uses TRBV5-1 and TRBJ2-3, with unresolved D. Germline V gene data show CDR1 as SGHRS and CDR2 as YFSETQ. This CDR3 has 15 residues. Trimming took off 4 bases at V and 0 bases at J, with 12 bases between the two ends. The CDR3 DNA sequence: TGCGCCAGCAGCCGTCAAGGGTCTAGCACAGATACGCAGTATTTT. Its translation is CASSRQGSSTDTQYF.

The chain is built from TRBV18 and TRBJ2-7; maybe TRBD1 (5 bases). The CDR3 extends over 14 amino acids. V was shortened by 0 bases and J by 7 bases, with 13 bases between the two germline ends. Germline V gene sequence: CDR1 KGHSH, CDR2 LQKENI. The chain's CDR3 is CASSPPSGLGEQYF. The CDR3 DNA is TGTGCCAGCTCACCACCGTCAGGGTTGGGGGAGCAGTACTTC.

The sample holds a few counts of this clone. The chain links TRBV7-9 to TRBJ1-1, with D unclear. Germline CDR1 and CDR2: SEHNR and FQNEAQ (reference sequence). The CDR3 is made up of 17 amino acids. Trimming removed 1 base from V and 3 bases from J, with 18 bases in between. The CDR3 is CASSLGVQAAGDTEAFF. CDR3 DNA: TGTGCCAGCAGCTTAGGGGTCCAGGCGGCTGGGGACACTGAAGCTTTCTTT.

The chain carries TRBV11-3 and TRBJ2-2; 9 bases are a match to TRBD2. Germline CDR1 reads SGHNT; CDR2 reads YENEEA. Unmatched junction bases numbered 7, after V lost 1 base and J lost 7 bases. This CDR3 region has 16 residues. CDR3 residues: CASSLAAGGRGGELFF. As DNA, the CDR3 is TGTGCCAGCAGCTTAGCTGCGGGGGGGCGTGGCGGGGAGCTGTTTTTT.

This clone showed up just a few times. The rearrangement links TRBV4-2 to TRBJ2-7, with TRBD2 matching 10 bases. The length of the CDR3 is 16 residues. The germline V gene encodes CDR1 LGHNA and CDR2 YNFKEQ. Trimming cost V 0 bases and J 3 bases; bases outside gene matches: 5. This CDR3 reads CASSQEGGTSDYEQYF. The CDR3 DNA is TGTGCCAGCAGCCAAGAAGGGGGGACTAGCGACTACGAGCAGTACTTC.

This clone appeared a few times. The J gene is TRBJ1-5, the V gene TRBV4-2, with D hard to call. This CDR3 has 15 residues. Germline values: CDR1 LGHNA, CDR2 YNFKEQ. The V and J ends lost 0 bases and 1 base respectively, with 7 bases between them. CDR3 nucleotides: TGTGCCAGCAGCCAAGATGTAGGGAGCAATCAGCCCCAGCATTTT. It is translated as CASSQDVGSNQPQHF.

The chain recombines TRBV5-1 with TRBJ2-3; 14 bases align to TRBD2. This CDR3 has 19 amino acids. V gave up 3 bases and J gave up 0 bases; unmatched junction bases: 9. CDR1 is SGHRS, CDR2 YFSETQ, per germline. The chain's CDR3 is CASSSGLAGGLGSTDTQYF. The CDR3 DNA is TGCGCCAGCAGCTCCGGACTAGCGGGGGGCCTGGGGAGCACAGATACGCAGTATTTT. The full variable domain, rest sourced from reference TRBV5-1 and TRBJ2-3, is KAGVTQTPRYLIKTRGQQVTLSCSPISGHRSVSWYQQTPGQGLQFLFEYFSETQRNKGNFPGRFSGRQFSNSRSEMNVSTLELGDSALYLCASSSGLAGGLGSTDTQYFGPGTRLTVL.

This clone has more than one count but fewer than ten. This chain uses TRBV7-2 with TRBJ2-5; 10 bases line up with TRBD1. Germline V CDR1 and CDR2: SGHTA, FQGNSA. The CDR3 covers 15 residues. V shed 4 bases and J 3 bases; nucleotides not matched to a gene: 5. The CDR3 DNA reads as TGTGCCAGCAGCTGGGGACAGGGGAGCGAAGAGACCCAGTACTTC. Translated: CASSWGQGSEETQYF.

In nucleotides, the CDR3 is TGTGCCAGCAGTGAAGCGACTAGCGGTTACGAGCAGTACTTC. This encodes CASSEATSGYEQYF. The genes are TRBV2 and TRBJ2-7, with TRBD2 identical over 9 bases. Germline V gene sequence: CDR1 SNHLY, CDR2 FYNNEI. The CDR3 totals 14 residues. The J segment lost 4 bases and the V segment lost 0 bases, leaving 1 base of the junction unmatched. The whole variable domain, remainder taken from reference TRBV2 and TRBJ2-7, is EPEVTQTPSHQVTQMGQEVILRCVPISNHLYFYWYRQILGQKVEFLVSFYNNEISEKSEIFDDQFSVERPDGSNFTLKIRSTKLEDSAMYFCASSEATSGYEQYFGPGTRLTVT.

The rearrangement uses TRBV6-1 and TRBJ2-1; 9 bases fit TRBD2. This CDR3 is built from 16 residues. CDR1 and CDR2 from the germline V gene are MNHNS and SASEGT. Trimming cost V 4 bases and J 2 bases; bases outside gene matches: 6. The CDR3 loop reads CASSVGSSGTYNEQFF. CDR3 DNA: TGTGCCAGCAGTGTTGGTTCTAGCGGGACCTACAATGAGCAGTTCTTC.

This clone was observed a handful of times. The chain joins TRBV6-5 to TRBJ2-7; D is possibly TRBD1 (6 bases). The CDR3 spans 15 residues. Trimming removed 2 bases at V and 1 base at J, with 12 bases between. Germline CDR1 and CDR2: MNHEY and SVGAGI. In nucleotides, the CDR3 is TGTGCCAGCAGTTACCTGGGGGCCGCTTCCTACGAGCAGTACTTC. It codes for CASSYLGAASYEQYF.

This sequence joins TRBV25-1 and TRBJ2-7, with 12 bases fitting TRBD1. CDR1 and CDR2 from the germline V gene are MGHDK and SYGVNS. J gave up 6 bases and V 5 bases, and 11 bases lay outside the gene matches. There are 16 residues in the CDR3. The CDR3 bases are TGTGCCAGCAGTCGACAGTCGGGGACAGGGGGCAGCGAGCAGTACTTC. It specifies CASSRQSGTGGSEQYF.

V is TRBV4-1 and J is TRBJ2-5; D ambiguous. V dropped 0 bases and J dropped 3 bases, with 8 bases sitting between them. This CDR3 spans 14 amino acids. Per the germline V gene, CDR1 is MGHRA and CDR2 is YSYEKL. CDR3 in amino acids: CASSQENREETQYF. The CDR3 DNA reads TGCGCCAGCAGCCAAGAAAACAGAGAAGAGACCCAGTACTTC.